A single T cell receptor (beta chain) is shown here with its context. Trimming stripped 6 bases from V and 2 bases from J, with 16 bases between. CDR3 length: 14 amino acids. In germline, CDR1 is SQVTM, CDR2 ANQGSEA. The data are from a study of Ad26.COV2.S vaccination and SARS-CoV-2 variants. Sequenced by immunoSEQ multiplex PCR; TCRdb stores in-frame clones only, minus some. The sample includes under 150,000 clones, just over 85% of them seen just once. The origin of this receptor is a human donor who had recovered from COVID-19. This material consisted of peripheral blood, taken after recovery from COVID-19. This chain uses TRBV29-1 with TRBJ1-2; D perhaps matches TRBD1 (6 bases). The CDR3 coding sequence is TGCAGCGTCCAAGGACAGACCATAAACTATGGCTACACCTTC. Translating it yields CSVQGQTINYGYTF.